These 22 T cell receptor beta chains share one sample of origin, sequenced in a study of human T cells and chemical hapten exposure (dated by TCRdb to about 2021). Libraries were made using RACE. Sequencer: NextSeq 500. TCRdb's own reprocessing of the public reads used fastp at Q25 and MiXCR and kept productive beta chains. Here each entry gathers all rows of one CDR3 protein and keeps the most common genes and DNA. Here the sample has some 300,000 distinct CDR3 sequences; about 5% occur a single time. Of the sample, around 8.8% is held by the ten largest clones. Interpreted using the paper, the time point label stands for: pre-sensitization, week 0. The treatment or condition tag for this specimen amounts to: therapeutic diphenylcyclopropenone sensitization with weekly scalp DPC. The sequencing used whole blood, collected in connection with sensitization to the hapten diphenylcyclopropenone (DPC). These receptor sequences come from a woman in her late teens or twenties with alopecia areata. Some clones in this sample may be carry-over from other donors' samples.

The rearrangement joins TRBV27 to TRBJ1-3, with D uncertain. With 0 bases removed from V and 0 bases from J, the gap between germline ends came to 9 bases. The CDR3 length is 16 residues. CDR1 is MNHEY, CDR2 SMNVEV, per germline (reference sequence). CDR3 bases: TGTGCCAGCAGTTTATCCGGCGGATTCTCTGGAAACACCATATATTTT. Protein product: CASSLSGGFSGNTIYF.

This clonotype was detected a few times. The junction differs from germline at one of its ends, possibly a read error. The chain uses TRBV20-1 and TRBJ1-1; TRBD1 is a possible D gene (6 bases). Germline CDR1 reads DFQATT; CDR2 reads SNEGSKA (reference sequence). CDR3 length: 13 amino acids. The CDR3 DNA reads as TGCAGTGCCAGAGGGACACAGAACACTGAAGCTTTCTTT. Translated, it gives CSARGTQNTEAFF.

This clonotype was seen many times. V is TRBV29-1 and J is TRBJ2-1, with TRBD2 identical over 9 bases. CDR3 length equals 13 residues. Germline V gives CDR1 SQVTM, CDR2 ANQGSEA. The V and J ends lost 1 base and 9 bases, in that order; junction bases with no gene match: 4. The CDR3: CSVEVGLAGEQFF. DNA of the CDR3: TGCAGCGTTGAAGTGGGACTAGCTGGTGAGCAGTTCTTC.

This clonotype was detected ten times or more. The chain is built from TRBV4-3 and TRBJ2-3, with D unresolved. The CDR3 sequence is 14 residues long. Deletions cut 5 bases from V and 2 bases from J, with 11 bases between. In germline, CDR1 is LGHNA, CDR2 YSLEER. The CDR3 DNA reads TGCGCCAGCAGCGTGAAACTATCCACAGATACGCAGTATTTT. It is translated as CASSVKLSTDTQYF.

This clonotype was counted between two and nine times. This sequence joins TRBV20-1 and TRBJ1-1; D ambiguous. Per germline, CDR1 DFQATT and CDR2 SNEGSKA (reference sequence). The CDR3 extends over 12 amino acids. The V gene lost 0 bases and the J gene lost 1 base, with 3 bases spanning the gap. CDR3 loop: CSAREGNTEAFF. The DNA of the CDR3 is TGCAGTGCTAGAGAGGGGAACACTGAAGCTTTCTTT.

The rearrangement joins TRBV20-1 to TRBJ1-1; tentatively, D is TRBD1 (5 bases). CDR1 and CDR2 (germline): DFQATT, SNEGSKA (reference sequence). V dropped 0 bases and J dropped 4 bases, with 18 bases sitting between them. This CDR3 is built from 16 residues. The CDR3 here is CSARDQRRGGGTEAFF. The CDR3 coding sequence is TGCAGTGCTAGAGATCAGAGGAGGGGTGGAGGCACTGAAGCTTTCTTT.

The chain uses TRBV7-9 and TRBJ1-4; no clear D gene. Germline V lookup: CDR1 SEHNR, CDR2 FQNEAQ (reference sequence). The germline V and J ends were trimmed by 1 base and 10 bases, with 7 bases remaining between them. This CDR3 region has 12 residues. CDR3 nucleotides: TGTGCCAGCAGCTTAGAACGGGGAAAACTGTTTTTT. It is translated as CASSLERGKLFF.

This CDR3 reads CASSQDPTGANLNSPLHF. CDR3 bases: TGCGCCAGCAGCCAAGACCCCACAGGGGCCAACCTTAACTCACCCCTCCACTTT. The V gene is TRBV4-3, the J gene TRBJ1-6, with 7 bases identical to TRBD1. This CDR3 has 18 residues. Germline CDR1 reads LGHNA; CDR2 reads YSLEER. V gave up 0 bases and J gave up 10 bases; unmatched junction bases: 15.

This clonotype was found a few times. The chain joins TRBV4-1 to TRBJ1-2, with 12 bases identical to TRBD1. There are 17 residues in the CDR3. V lost 0 bases to trimming and J lost 2 bases; unmatched junction nucleotides: 4. Germline CDR1 reads MGHRA; CDR2 reads YSYEKL. As DNA, the CDR3 is TGCGCCAGCAGCCAAGAGCCCGGGACAGGGGGCAACTATGGCTACACCTTC. Translated, it gives CASSQEPGTGGNYGYTF.

J is TRBJ2-3 and V is TRBV5-5; 10 bases agree with TRBD2. Germline CDR1 reads SGHKS; CDR2 reads YYEKEE (reference sequence). CDR3 length: 16 residues. Trimming at V came to 2 bases and at J to 2 bases, leaving 5 bases not matched to a gene. The CDR3 DNA follows: TGTGCCAGCAGCTTTGGGACTAGCGATTACACAGATACGCAGTATTTT. It translates to CASSFGTSDYTDTQYF.

The J gene is TRBJ1-5, the V gene TRBV2, with 7 nucleotides matching TRBD1. The CDR3 spans 15 residues. V lost 5 bases and J lost 1; bases outside the gene matches: 5. CDR1 is SNHLY and CDR2 is FYNNEI in the germline V gene. The CDR3 DNA sequence: TGTGCCAGCAGTAAAGACAGGGCAAGCAATCAGCCCCAGCATTTT. Its protein is CASSKDRASNQPQHF. Combining the CDR3 with reference TRBV2 and TRBJ1-5 gives the whole variable domain EPEVTQTPSHQVTQMGQEVILRCVPISNHLYFYWYRQILGQKVEFLVSFYNNEISEKSEIFDDQFSVERPDGSNFTLKIRSTKLEDSAMYFCASSKDRASNQPQHFGDGTRLSIL.

A few counts support this clonotype. The rearrangement joins TRBV25-1 to TRBJ1-4, with D unresolved. Germline CDR1 and CDR2: MGHDK and SYGVNS. The CDR3 runs to 14 residues. Trimming left V 3 bases short and J 5 bases short, with 10 bases between. The CDR3 region is CASSDPMGNEKLFF. Written as DNA, the CDR3 is TGTGCCAGCAGTGACCCTATGGGGAATGAAAAACTGTTTTTT.

In this sample, this clonotype turned up many times. The chain employs TRBV7-8 and TRBJ1-1, with D hard to call. This CDR3 region has 16 residues. The V end was cut by 2 bases, the J end by 3 bases, with 16 bases between. CDR1 and CDR2 from the germline V gene are SGHVS and FQNEAQ. The CDR3 coding sequence is TGTGCCAGCAGCTTATTTTACCGGTGGAGCGACACTGAAGCTTTCTTT. Protein sequence: CASSLFYRWSDTEAFF.

Comments on this clonotype: A single base separates this from a much larger clone, so it may be a read error. This chain connects TRBV3-1 to TRBJ2-7, with unresolved D. This CDR3 region has 15 residues. CDR1 is LGHDT, CDR2 YNNKEL, per germline (reference sequence). V lost 0 bases and J lost 5, with 14 bases in between. The CDR3 coding sequence is TGTGCCAGCAGCCAAGATTTATGGGTTCAGAACGAGCAGTACTTC. This sequence encodes CASSQDLWVQNEQYF.

The chain recombines TRBV7-3 with TRBJ1-1; 7 positions match TRBD1. The junction had 6 bases not matched to a gene; V was cut back by 1 base and J by 7 bases. The CDR3 loop spans 14 amino acids. Looked up from germline, CDR1 is SGHTA and CDR2 is FQGTGA. The CDR3 coding sequence is TGTGCCAGCAGCTTAAGAGAGGGGGCCAATGAAGCTTTCTTT. Its protein is CASSLREGANEAFF.

In its sample, this clonotype was seen a few times. The V call is TRBV4-1, the J call TRBJ1-1; D might be TRBD1 (6 bases). Trimming stripped 1 base from V and 4 bases from J, with 13 bases between. This CDR3 region has 15 residues. The V gene's germline CDR1 is MGHRA and CDR2 YSYEKL. In nucleotides, the CDR3 is TGCGCCAGCAGCCAAGTGGGGGGCTGGAGCACTGAAGCTTTCTTT. Encoded protein: CASSQVGGWSTEAFF.

At least ten counts were recorded for this clonotype. This chain connects TRBV4-1 to TRBJ2-1, with D unclear. Trimming took 0 bases from V and 8 from J, leaving 14 bases between them. The germline CDR1 and CDR2 sequences are MGHRA and YSYEKL. The CDR3 consists of 15 residues. This CDR3 reads CASSQDHPRGDEQFF. The DNA for the CDR3 is TGCGCCAGCAGCCAAGATCACCCACGTGGGGATGAGCAGTTCTTC.

V usage is TRBV6-1 and J usage is TRBJ1-4; D remains unclear. Trimming pared 4 bases from V and 4 bases from J, leaving 13 bases between. The CDR3 runs to 15 residues. Per the germline V gene, CDR1 is MNHNS and CDR2 is SASEGT. The CDR3 is CASSGTETYNEKLFF. The CDR3 nucleotides are TGTGCCAGCAGTGGGACGGAGACCTATAATGAAAAACTGTTTTTT.

The sample holds many counts of this clonotype. The rearrangement links TRBV12-3 or TRBV12-4 to TRBJ2-3; the D gene is possibly TRBD1 (5 bases). V was shortened by 2 bases and J by 6 bases, with 12 bases between the two germline ends. This CDR3 is built from 14 residues. For the CDR3, the DNA is TGTGCCAGCAGTTTAAGGGGTAATGGCGATACGCAGTATTTT. This codes for CASSLRGNGDTQYF.

This clonotype was counted only a few times. The chain has TRBV3-1 and TRBJ2-7; D uncertain. Germline CDR1 and CDR2: LGHDT and YNNKEL (reference sequence). The length of the CDR3 is 12 residues. The V end was cut by 0 bases, the J end by 3 bases, with 3 bases between. The CDR3 sequence: CASSQEVYEQYF. The CDR3 DNA follows: TGTGCCAGCAGCCAAGAGGTCTACGAGCAGTACTTC.

This clonotype came up many times. In nucleotides, the CDR3 is TGTGCCACCAGTCCTCGGGAAACCTACGAGCAGTACTTC. Translation: CATSPRETYEQYF. The V and J genes are TRBV24-1 and TRBJ2-7; the D gene is possibly TRBD2 (5 bases). This CDR3 is 13 amino acids long. The germline gives CDR1 KGHDR, CDR2 SFDVKD. Trimming shortened V by 6 bases and J by 2 bases, and 10 bases separated the two germline ends.

This clonotype was recorded a few times. The chain joins TRBV5-6 to TRBJ1-5; D perhaps matches TRBD1 (6 bases). Germline lookup yields CDR1 SGHDT and CDR2 YYEEEE. The CDR3 consists of 15 residues. The V gene lost 2 bases and the J gene lost 6 bases, with 15 bases spanning the gap. The CDR3: CASSFMDSFLQPQHF. The CDR3 DNA sequence: TGTGCCAGCAGCTTTATGGACAGCTTCCTTCAGCCCCAGCATTTT.